This T cell receptor beta chain was observed in a study of regulatory T cells in long-lasting Graves disease. Trimming shortened V by 6 bases and J by 0 bases, and 18 bases separated the two germline ends. CDR1 MGHRA and CDR2 YSYEKL come from the germline V gene. The CDR3 is 17 amino acids. iRepertoire HTBI primers and Arm-PCR of CDR3 regions built TCR beta libraries. TCRdb reprocessed the multiplex PCR reads with MiXCR, giving one entry per CDR3 protein. Seen here are more than 300,000 distinct CDR3 sequences, roughly 21% observed once, and the top ten hold less than 35%. This clonotype was found once. Time point defined: persistent/refractory GD, antithyroid drugs over 5 years with positive TRAb. After RNA was extracted from PBMCs, the TCR library was made from it.

This clonotype was sampled from a female donor with Graves disease. This specimen was peripheral blood mononuclear cells (PBMCs), taken when the disease was refractory, from a patient treated with antithyroid drugs. This chain uses TRBV4-1 with TRBJ1-3; D not certain. CDR3 residues: CASRPSAVSSSGNTIYF. The CDR3 DNA reads TGCGCCAGCAGACCATCGGCCGTTTCGAGCTCTGGAAACACCATATATTTT.